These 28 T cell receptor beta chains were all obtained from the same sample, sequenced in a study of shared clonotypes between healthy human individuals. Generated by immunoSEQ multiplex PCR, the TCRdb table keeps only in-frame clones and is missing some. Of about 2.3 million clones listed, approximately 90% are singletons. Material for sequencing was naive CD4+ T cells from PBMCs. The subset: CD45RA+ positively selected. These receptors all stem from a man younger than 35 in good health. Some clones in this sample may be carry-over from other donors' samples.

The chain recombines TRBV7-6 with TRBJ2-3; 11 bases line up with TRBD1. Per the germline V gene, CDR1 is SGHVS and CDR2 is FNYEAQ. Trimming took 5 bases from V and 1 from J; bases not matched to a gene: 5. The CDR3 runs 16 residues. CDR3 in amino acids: CASSTPDRGRTDTQYF. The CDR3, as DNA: TGTGCCAGCAGCACCCCGGACAGGGGGCGCACAGATACGCAGTATTTT.

CDR3 coding DNA: TGTGCCAGCAGCCAGGGCGTAGAGCAGTACTTC. Amino acid sequence: CASSQGVEQYF. The chain couples TRBV7-9 to TRBJ2-7; D might be TRBD1 (5 bases). Germline-derived CDR1 and CDR2 are SEHNR and FQNEAQ (reference sequence). The CDR3 extends over 11 amino acids. V lost 5 bases and J lost 7, with 9 bases in between.

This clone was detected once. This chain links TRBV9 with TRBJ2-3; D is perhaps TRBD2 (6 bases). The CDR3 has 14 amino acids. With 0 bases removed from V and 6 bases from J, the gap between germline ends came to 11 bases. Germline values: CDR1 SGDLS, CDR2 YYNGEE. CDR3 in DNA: TGTGCCAGCAGCGTAGGACTAGATTCGGATACGCAGTATTTT. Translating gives CASSVGLDSDTQYF.

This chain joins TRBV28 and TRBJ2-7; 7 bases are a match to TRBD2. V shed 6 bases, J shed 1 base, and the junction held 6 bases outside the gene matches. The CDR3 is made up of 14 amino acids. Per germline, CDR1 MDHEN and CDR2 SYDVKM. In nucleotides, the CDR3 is TGTGCCAGCAGGAGATCTAGCGGATCCTACGAGCAGTACTTC. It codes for CASRRSSGSYEQYF.

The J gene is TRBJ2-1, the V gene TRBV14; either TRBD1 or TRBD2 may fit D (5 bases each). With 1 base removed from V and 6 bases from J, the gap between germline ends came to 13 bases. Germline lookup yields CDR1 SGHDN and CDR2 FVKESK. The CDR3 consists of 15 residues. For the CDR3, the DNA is TGTGCCAGCAGCCAAGGGGGGTACGGGTCCAATGAGCAGTTCTTC. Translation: CASSQGGYGSNEQFF.

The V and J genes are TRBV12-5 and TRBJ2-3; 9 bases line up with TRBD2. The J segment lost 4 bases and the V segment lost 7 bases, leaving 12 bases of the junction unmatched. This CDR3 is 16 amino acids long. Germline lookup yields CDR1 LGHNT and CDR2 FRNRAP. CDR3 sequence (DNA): TGTGCTAGTGCCTCCCCCCTAGCGGGGACCGCAGATACGCAGTATTTT. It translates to CASASPLAGTADTQYF.

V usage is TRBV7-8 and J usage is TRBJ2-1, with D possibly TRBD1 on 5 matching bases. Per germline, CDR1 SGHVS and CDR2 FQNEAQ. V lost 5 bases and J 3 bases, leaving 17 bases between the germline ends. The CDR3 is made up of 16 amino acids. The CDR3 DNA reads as TGTGCCAGCAGCCAGACTCGGAGTAGGGGCTACAATGAGCAGTTCTTC. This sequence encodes CASSQTRSRGYNEQFF.

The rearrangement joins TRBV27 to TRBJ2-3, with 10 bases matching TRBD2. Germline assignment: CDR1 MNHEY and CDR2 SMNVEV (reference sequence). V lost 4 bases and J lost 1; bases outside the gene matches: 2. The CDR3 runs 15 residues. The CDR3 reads CASSSGTSGTDTQYF. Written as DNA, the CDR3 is TGTGCCAGCAGTTCGGGGACTAGCGGCACAGATACGCAGTATTTT.

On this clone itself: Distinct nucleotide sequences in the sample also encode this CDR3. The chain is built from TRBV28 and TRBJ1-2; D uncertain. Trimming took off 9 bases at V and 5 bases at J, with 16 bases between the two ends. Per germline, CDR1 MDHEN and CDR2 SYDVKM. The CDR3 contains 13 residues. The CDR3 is CASRTGSSYGYTF. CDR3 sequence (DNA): TGTGCCAGTAGAACCGGGTCTTCATATGGCTACACCTTC.

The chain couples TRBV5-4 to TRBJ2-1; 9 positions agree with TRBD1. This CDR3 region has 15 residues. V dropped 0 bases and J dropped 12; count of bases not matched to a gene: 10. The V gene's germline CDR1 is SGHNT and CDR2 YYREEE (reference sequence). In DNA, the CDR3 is TGTGCCAGCAGCTTGGCGGGACAGGGTGCTCCGTTGCAGTTCTTC. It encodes CASSLAGQGAPLQFF.

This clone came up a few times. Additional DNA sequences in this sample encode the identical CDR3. Here the CDR3 reads CASSAGTSGSNEQFF. The DNA of the CDR3 is TGTGCCAGCAGCGCCGGGACTAGCGGGAGCAATGAGCAGTTCTTC. The chain is built from TRBV9 and TRBJ2-1; 14 bases are a match to TRBD2. Losses at the gene ends were 3 bases for V and 6 bases for J; bases not matched to a gene: 2. Looked up from germline, CDR1 is SGDLS and CDR2 is YYNGEE. The CDR3 is 15 residues long. The full variable domain, rest sourced from reference TRBV9 and TRBJ2-1, is DSGVTQTPKHLITATGQRVTLRCSPRSGDLSVYWYQQSLDQGLQFLIQYYNGEERAKGNILERFSAQQFPDLHSELNLSSLELGDSALYFCASSAGTSGSNEQFFGPGTRLTVL.

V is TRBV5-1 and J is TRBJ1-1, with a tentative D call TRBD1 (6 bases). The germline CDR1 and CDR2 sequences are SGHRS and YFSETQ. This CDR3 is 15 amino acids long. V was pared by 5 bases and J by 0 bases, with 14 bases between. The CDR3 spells CASSIQGGVNTEAFF. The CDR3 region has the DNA TGCGCCAGCAGTATACAGGGAGGGGTGAACACTGAAGCTTTCTTT.

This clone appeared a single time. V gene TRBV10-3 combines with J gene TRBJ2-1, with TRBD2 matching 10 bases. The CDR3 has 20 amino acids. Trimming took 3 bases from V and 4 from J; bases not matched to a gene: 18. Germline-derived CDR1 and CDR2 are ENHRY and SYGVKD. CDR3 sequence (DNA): TGTGCCATCAGTGATGAAGGGGGTCCCACTAGCGGGAAGGGGTACAATGAGCAGTTCTTC. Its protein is CAISDEGGPTSGKGYNEQFF.

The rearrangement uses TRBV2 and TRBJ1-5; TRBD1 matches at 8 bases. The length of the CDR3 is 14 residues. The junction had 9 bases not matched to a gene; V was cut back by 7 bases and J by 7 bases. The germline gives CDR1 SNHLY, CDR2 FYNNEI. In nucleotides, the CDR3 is TGTGCCAGCACGGACGAACAGGGGGGGCAGCCCCAGCATTTT. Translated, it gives CASTDEQGGQPQHF. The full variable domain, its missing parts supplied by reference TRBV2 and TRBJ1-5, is EPEVTQTPSHQVTQMGQEVILRCVPISNHLYFYWYRQILGQKVEFLVSFYNNEISEKSEIFDDQFSVERPDGSNFTLKIRSTKLEDSAMYFCASTDEQGGQPQHFGDGTRLSIL.

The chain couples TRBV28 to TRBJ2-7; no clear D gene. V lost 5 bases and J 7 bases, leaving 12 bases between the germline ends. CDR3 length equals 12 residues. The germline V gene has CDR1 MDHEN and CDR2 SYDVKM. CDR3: CASSRMSSEQYF. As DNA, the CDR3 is TGTGCCAGCAGTCGTATGTCTTCAGAGCAGTACTTC.

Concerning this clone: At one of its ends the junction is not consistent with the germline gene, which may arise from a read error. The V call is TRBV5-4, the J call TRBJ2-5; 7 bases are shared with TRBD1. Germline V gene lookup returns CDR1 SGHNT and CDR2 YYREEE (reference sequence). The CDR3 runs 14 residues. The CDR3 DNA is TGTGCCAGCAACTTGGGGACAGCGGTAGAGACCCAGTACTTC. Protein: CASNLGTAVETQYF.

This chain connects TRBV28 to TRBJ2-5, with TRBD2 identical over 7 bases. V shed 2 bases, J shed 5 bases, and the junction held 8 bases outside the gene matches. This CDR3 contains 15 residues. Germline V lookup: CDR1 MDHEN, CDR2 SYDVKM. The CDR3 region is CASSLEAGAWETQYF. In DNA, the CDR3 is TGTGCCAGCAGTTTAGAGGCGGGAGCGTGGGAGACCCAGTACTTC.

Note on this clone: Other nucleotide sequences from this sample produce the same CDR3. The CDR3 region is CASSLPGELFF. DNA of the CDR3: TGCGCCAGCAGCTTACCCGGGGAGCTGTTTTTT. The J gene is TRBJ2-2, the V gene TRBV5-1; D is unclear. Per the germline V gene, CDR1 is SGHRS and CDR2 is YFSETQ. V gave up 2 bases and J gave up 6 bases, with 2 bases separating them. This CDR3 comprises 11 residues.

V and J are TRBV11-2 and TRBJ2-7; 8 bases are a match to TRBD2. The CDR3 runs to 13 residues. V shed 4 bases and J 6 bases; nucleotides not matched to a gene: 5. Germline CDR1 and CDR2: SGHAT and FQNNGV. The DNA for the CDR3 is TGTGCCAGCAGCTCGCCGGGGGGGCTCGAGCAGTACTTC. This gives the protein CASSSPGGLEQYF.

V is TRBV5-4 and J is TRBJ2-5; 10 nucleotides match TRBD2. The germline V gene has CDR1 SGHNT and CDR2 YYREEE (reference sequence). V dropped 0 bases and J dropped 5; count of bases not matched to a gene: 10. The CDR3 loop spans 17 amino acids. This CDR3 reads CASSLAGSGRVSETQYF. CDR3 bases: TGTGCCAGCAGCTTGGCCGGGAGCGGGAGGGTCTCTGAGACCCAGTACTTC.

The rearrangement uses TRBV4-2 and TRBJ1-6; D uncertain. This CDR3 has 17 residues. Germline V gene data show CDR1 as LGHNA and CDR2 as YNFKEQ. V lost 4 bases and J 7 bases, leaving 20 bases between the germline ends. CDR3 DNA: TGTGCCAGCAGCCCTGTGGTAAAGACGGGTACCAATTCACCCCTCCACTTT. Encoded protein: CASSPVVKTGTNSPLHF.

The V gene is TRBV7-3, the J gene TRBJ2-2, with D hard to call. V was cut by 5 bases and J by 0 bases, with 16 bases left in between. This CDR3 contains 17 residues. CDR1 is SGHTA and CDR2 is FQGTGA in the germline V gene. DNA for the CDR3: TGTGCCAGCAGCCCAGTAAAAGAGTCGTCGAACACCGGGGAGCTGTTTTTT. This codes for CASSPVKESSNTGELFF. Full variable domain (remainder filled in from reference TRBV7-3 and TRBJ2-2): GAGVSQTPSNKVTEKGKYVELRCDPISGHTALYWYRQSLGQGPEFLIYFQGTGAADDSGLPNDRFFAVRPEGSVSTLKIQRTERGDSAVYLCASSPVKESSNTGELFFGEGSRLTVL.

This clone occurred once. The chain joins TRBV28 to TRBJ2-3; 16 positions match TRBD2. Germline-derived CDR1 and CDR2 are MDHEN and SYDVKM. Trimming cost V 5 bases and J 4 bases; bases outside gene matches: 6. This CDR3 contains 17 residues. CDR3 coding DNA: TGTGCCAGCAGTAGGGGACTAGCGGGAGGGGCCCCAGATACGCAGTATTTT. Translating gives CASSRGLAGGAPDTQYF. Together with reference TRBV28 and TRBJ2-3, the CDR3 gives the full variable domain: DVKVTQSSRYLVKRTGEKVFLECVQDMDHENMFWYRQDPGLGLRLIYFSYDVKMKEKGDIPEGYSVSREKKERFSLILESASTNQTSMYLCASSRGLAGGAPDTQYFGPGTRLTVL.

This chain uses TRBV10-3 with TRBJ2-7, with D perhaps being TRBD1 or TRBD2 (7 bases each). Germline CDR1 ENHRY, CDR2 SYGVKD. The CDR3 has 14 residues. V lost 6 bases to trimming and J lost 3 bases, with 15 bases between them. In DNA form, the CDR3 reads TGTGCCATCAGCCCAGGGGGGGGCTTCTACGAGCAGTACTTC. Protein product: CAISPGGGFYEQYF.

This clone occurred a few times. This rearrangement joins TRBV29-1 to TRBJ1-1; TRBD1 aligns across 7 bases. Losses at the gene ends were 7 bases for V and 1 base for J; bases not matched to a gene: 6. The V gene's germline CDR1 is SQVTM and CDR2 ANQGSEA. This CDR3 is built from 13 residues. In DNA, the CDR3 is TGCAGCGCCAAGACAGGGCGGAACACTGAAGCTTTCTTT. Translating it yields CSAKTGRNTEAFF.

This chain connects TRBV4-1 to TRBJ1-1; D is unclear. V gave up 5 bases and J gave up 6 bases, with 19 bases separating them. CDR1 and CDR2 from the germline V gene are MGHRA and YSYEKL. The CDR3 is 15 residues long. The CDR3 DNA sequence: TGCGCCAGCAGCTCAAGAGCCGCGGGGAGGGCTGAAGCTTTCTTT. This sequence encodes CASSSRAAGRAEAFF.

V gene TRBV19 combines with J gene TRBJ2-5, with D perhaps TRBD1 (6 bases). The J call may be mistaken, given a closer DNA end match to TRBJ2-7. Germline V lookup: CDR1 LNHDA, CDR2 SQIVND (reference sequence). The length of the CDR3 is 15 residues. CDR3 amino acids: CASRFRGQKQDEQYF. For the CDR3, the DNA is TGTGCCAGCCGATTCAGGGGCCAAAAACAGGACGAGCAGTACTTC.

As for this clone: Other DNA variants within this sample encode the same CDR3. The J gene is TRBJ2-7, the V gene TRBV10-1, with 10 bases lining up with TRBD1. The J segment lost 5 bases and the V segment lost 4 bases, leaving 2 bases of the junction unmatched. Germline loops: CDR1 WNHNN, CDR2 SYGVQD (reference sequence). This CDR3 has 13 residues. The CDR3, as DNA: TGCGCCAGCAGTGGGGACAGGGGCAACGAGCAGTACTTC. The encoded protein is CASSGDRGNEQYF.